Included here is one T cell receptor (beta chain) sequence, with context. Its binding antigen is unknown. No much larger clone is present one base from it, and per-base qualities are unavailable. This sample stems from a study of T cells after yellow fever vaccination (dated by TCRdb to between 2017 and 2020). Regarding the research as a whole: Libraries from fractions with low cell numbers were prepared with the SMART-Seq v4 Ultra Low Input RNA kit. To follow T-cell clones before and after primary and booster YFV17D yellow fever vaccination, bulk TCR alpha and beta repertoires were sequenced over time. Blood was drawn at multiple timepoints before and after primary and secondary immunization, with bulk PBMC replicates and cell subsets isolated. Two healthy male donors, one aged 18 to 30 and one aged 30 to 39 years, were included in the cohort. What the study reported, not specific to this receptor: Most clones expanded after primary vaccination (about 96% of CD4 and roughly 88% of CD8) were re-detected after the booster, suggesting that broad memory maintenance occurred. The secondary T-cell response was weaker than the primary response but faster, peaking on day 5 instead of day 15. A small fraction of clonotypes showed up in both the CD4 and CD8 compartments, probably as a result of convergent recombination. Because abundant contaminating clonotypes from the bulk population could be contained in FACS-sorted repertoires, computational filtering was required. Only a couple of donors were included in the study, so the extent to which the findings can be generalized is limited.

Read against the paper, the sample's treatment or condition label means: live attenuated yellow fever vaccine strain. A standard Ficoll-Paque protocol was used to isolate PBMCs from peripheral blood. Dynabeads CD4 and CD8 positive selection kits were used to isolate CD4 and CD8 T-cell fractions. TriZol was used to extract RNA from bulk PBMCs, CD4 and CD8 fractions, and dextramer-positive and dextramer-negative fractions. Sequencing used an Illumina NovaSeq 6000. TCR cDNA was made using 5'RACE template switching, a step that added a universal primer site and unique molecular identifiers. Priming of cDNA synthesis was performed from both the TCR alpha and TCR beta constant segments. Library amplification used two PCR steps, and the second PCR step added sample barcodes and sequencing adapters. Sequencing of libraries was performed on Illumina HiSeq 2500 (2x100 bp) or NovaSeq (2x150 bp). As for the authors' bioinformatics: Demultiplexing of reads and collapsing into UMI consensus sequences were performed with MIGEC, and V(D)J alignment was carried out with MiXCR. Vaccine-responding clonotypes were defined with edgeR using replicate PBMC samples, requiring FDR below 0.01 and a log2 fold change above 5 up to day 15. CD4 or CD8 identity was assigned to each bulk clonotype according to whether the clonotype was present at higher abundance in the sequenced CD4 repertoire or the sequenced CD8 repertoire. TCRdb cleaned the public reads at Q25 with fastp, built clones with MiXCR and kept in-frame beta chains. Rows matching on CDR3 protein sequence are summarized as one entry with the most common DNA and genes. For this entry, the V and J calls and clone size follow TCRdb and not the study's own pipeline. The sample table contains 150,000 to 200,000 distinct CDR3 sequences; only one count was recorded for approximately 10% of them. Jointly, the top ten make up just over 35% of the sample.

The source is a man between 18 and 29 years old who received the YFV17D yellow fever vaccine. Here the sequenced sample was CD8+ T cells sorted from PBMCs, taken 15 days after the yellow fever booster vaccination.

The CDR3 reads as follows: CASSPPGRGSYGYTF. The nucleotides are TGTGCCAGCAGCCCCCCCGGACGGGGCTCCTATGGCTACACCTTC. In this chain, TRBV7-9 is recombined with TRBJ1-2; D gene: possibly TRBD1, on 5 matching bases. Including cysteine and phenylalanine, the CDR3 has 15 amino acids. Only the CDR3 DNA is retained, 45 bases long and in frame from the first base. V is shortened by 5 bases, J by 4 bases, and the region joining them spans 17 bases. The germline V gene (reference sequence) sets CDR1 to SEHNR and CDR2 to FQNEAQ.